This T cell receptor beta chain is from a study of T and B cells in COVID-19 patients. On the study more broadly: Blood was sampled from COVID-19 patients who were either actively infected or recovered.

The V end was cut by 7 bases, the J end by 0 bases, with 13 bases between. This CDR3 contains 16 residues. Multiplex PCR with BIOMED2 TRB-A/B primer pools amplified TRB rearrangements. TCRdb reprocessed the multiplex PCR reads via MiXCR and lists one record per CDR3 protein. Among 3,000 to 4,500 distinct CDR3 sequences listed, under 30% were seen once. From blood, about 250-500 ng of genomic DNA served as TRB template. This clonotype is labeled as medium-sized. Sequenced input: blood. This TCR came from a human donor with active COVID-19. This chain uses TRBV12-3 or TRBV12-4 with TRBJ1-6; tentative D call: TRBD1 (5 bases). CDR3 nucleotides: TGTGCCAGCAACCTACAGGCGAGCTCCTATAATTCACCCCTCCACTTT. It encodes CASNLQASSYNSPLHF.